The clone carrying this T cell receptor (beta chain) showed up just once. Its antigen is as yet unknown. Cells are PBMCs isolated from roughly 9.3 ml of fresh blood. Looked up from germline, CDR1 is MDHEN and CDR2 is SYDVKM. The CDR3 consists of 19 residues. V was pared by 4 bases and J by 0 bases, with 11 bases of the junction left unmatched. From RNA transcripts, TCR beta CDR3 regions were amplified. TCR CDR3 regions were first amplified by RT-PCR with HTBI primers. MiXCR, run by TCRdb on the multiplex PCR reads, gives a single entry per CDR3 protein. The data hold some 530,000 distinct CDR3 sequences, with approximately 23% observed a single time. The data belong to a study of T cells in Graves' hyperthyroidism and ophthalmopathy. Study conclusions and caveats: Most clonotypes expanded in the thyroid (above 0.001) were also present in blood.

The chain recombines TRBV28 with TRBJ2-3; TRBD2 agrees at 12 bases. This receptor was taken from a woman aged 65 to 85 with Graves' ophthalmopathy. Material for sequencing was blood. The chain's CDR3 is CASSYALGLAGASTDTQYF. The CDR3 DNA reads as TGTGCCAGCAGTTACGCCCTGGGACTAGCGGGCGCTAGCACAGATACGCAGTATTTT.